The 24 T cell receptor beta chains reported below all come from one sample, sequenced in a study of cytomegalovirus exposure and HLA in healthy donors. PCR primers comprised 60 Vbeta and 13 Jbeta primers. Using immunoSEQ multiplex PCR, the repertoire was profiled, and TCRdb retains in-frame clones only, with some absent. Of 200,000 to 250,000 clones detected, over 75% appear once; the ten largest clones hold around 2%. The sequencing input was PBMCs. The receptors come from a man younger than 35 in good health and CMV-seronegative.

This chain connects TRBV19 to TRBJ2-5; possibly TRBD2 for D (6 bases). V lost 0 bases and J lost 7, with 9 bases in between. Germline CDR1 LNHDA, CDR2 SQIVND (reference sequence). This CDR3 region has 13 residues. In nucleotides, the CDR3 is TGTGCCAGTAGTATAGATAGGAGGGGGACCCAGTACTTC. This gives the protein CASSIDRRGTQYF.

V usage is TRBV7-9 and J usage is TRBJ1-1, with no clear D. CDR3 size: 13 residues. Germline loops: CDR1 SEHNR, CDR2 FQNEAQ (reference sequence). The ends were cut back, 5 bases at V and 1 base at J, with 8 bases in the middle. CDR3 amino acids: CASSTSGNTEAFF. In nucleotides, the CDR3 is TGTGCCAGCAGCACCTCAGGGAACACTGAAGCTTTCTTT.

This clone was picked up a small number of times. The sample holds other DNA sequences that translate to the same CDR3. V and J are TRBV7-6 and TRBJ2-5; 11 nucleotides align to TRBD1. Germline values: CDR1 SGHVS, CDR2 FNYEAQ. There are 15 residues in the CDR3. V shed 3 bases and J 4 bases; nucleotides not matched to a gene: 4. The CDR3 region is CASSLRTGGRETQYF. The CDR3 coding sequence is TGTGCCAGCAGCTTGAGGACAGGGGGCAGAGAGACCCAGTACTTC.

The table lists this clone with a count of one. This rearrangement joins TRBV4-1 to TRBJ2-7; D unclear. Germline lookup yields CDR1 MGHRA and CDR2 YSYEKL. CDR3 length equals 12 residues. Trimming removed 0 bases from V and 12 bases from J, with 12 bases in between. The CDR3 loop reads CASSQDWHSLYF. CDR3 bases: TGCGCCAGCAGCCAAGATTGGCACAGCCTGTACTTC.

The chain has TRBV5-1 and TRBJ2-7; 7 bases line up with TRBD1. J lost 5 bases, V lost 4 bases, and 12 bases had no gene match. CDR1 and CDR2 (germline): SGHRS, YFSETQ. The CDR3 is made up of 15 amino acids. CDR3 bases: TGCGCCAGCAGCCTGACAGGGCCCCGGGCTGACGAGCAGTACTTC. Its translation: CASSLTGPRADEQYF.

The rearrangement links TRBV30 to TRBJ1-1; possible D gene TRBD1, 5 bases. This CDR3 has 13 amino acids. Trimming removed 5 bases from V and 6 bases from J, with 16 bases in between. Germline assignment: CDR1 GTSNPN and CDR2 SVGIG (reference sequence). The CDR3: CAWGFRVAAEAFF. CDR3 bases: TGTGCCTGGGGTTTCAGGGTAGCGGCTGAAGCTTTCTTT.

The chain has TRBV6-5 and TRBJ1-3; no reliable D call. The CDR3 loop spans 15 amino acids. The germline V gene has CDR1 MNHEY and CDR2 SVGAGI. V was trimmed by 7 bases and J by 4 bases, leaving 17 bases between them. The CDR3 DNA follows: TGTGCCAGCACTAAAACCGCGGGGAACGGAAACACCATATATTTT. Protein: CASTKTAGNGNTIYF.

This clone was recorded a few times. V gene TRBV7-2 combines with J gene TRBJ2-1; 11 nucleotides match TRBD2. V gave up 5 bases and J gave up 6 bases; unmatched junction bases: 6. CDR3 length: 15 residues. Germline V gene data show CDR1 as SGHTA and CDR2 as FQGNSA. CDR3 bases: TGTGCCAGCAGCCAAGGACTAGCGGGCGTCAATGAGCAGTTCTTC. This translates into CASSQGLAGVNEQFF.

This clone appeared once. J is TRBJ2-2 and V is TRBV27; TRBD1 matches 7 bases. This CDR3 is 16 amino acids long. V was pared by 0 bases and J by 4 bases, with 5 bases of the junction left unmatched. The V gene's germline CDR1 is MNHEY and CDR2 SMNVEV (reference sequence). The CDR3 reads CASSLSPGGLTGELFF. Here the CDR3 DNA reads TGTGCCAGCAGTTTATCACCAGGGGGTCTCACCGGGGAGCTGTTTTTT.

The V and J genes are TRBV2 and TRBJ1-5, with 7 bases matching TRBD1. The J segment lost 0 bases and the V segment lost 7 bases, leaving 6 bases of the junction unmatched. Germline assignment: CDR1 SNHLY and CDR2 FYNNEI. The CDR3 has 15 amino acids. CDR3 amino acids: CASTVGTDSNQPQHF. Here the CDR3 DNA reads TGTGCCAGCACTGTTGGGACAGATAGCAATCAGCCCCAGCATTTT.

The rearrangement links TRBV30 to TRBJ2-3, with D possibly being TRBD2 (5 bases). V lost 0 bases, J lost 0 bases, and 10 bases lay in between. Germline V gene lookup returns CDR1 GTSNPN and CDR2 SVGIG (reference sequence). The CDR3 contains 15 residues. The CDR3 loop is CAWSVGRGSTDTQYF. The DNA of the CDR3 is TGTGCCTGGAGTGTGGGCCGAGGGAGCACAGATACGCAGTATTTT.

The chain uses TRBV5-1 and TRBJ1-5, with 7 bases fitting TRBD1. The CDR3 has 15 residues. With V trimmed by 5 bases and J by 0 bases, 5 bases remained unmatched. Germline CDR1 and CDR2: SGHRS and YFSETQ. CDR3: CASRAGTDSNQPQHF. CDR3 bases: TGCGCCAGCAGAGCCGGGACAGATAGCAATCAGCCCCAGCATTTT.

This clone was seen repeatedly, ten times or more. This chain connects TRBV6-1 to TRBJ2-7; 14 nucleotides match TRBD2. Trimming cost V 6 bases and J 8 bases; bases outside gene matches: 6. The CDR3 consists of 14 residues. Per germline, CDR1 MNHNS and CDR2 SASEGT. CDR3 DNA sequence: TGTGCCAGCAGGACCGGGACTAGCGGGAGTAAGCAGTACTTC. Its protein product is CASRTGTSGSKQYF.

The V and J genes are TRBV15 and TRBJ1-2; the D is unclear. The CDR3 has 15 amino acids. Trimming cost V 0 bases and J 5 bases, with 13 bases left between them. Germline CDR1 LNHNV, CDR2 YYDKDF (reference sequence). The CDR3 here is CATSRDMGSWYGYTF. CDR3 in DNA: TGTGCCACCAGCAGAGATATGGGCAGCTGGTATGGCTACACCTTC. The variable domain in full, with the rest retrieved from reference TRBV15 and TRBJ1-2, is DAMVIQNPRYQVTQFGKPVTLSCSQTLNHNVMYWYQQKSSQAPKLLFHYYDKDFNNEADTPDNFQSRRPNTSFCFLDIRSPGLGDTAMYLCATSRDMGSWYGYTFGSGTRLTVV.

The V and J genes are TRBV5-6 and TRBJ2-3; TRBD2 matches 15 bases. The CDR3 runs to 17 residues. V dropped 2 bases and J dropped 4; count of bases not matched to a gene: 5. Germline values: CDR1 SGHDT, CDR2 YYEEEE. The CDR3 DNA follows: TGTGCCAGCAGCTTACCGGGACTAGCGGGAGGAGCAGATACGCAGTATTTT. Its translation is CASSLPGLAGGADTQYF.

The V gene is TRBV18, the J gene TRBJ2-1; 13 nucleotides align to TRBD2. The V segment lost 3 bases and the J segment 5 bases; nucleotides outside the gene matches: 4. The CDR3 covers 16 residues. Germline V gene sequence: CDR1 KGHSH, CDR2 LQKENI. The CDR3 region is CASSPPGTSGNNEQFF. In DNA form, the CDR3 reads TGTGCCAGCTCACCCCCAGGGACTAGCGGGAACAATGAGCAGTTCTTC.

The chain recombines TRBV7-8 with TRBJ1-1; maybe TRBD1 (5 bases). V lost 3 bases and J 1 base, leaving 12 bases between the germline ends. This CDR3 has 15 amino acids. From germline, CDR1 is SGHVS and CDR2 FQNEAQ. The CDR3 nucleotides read TGTGCCAGCAGCTTCCCGGACGGGGGGAACACTGAAGCTTTCTTT. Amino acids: CASSFPDGGNTEAFF.

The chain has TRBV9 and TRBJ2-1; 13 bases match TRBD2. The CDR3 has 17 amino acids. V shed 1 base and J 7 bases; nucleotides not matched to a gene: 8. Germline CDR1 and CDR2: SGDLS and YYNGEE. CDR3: CASSVRGGGLAGNEQFF. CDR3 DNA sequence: TGTGCCAGCAGCGTAAGGGGAGGGGGACTAGCGGGGAATGAGCAGTTCTTC.

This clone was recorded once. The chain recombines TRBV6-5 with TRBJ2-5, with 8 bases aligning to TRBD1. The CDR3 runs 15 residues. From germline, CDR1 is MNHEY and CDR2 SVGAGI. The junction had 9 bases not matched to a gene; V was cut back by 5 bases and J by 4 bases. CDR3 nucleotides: TGTGCCAGCAGTCCGGACCGGACAGGGATAGAGACCCAGTACTTC. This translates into CASSPDRTGIETQYF.

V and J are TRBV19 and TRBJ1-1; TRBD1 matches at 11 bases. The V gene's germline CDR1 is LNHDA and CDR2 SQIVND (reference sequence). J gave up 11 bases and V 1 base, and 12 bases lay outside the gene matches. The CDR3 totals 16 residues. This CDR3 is CASSIVSGTGGQHAFF. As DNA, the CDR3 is TGTGCCAGTAGTATAGTATCTGGGACAGGGGGACAGCATGCTTTCTTT.

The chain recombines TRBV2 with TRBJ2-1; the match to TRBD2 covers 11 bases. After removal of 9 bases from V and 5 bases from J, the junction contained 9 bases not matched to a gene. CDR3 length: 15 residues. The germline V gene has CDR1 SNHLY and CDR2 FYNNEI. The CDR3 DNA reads TGTGCCAGTGGGGGGGGACTAGCGGAGAACAATGAGCAGTTCTTC. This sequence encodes CASGGGLAENNEQFF.

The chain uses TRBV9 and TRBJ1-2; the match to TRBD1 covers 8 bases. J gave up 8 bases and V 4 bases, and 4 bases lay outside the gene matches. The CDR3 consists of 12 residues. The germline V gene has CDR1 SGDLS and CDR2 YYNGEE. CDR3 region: CASSKRTGGYTF. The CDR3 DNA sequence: TGTGCCAGCAGCAAGCGGACAGGGGGCTACACCTTC.

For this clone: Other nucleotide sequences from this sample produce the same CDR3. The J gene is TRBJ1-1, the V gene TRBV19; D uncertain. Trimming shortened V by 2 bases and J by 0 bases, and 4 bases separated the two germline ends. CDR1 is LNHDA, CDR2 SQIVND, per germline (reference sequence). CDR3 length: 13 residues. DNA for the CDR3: TGTGCCAGTAGTATATCCGTGAACACTGAAGCTTTCTTT. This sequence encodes CASSISVNTEAFF. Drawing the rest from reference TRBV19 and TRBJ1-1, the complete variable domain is DGGITQSPKYLFRKEGQNVTLSCEQNLNHDAMYWYRQDPGQGLRLIYYSQIVNDFQKGDIAEGYSVSREKKESFPLTVTSAQKNPTAFYLCASSISVNTEAFFGQGTRLTVV.

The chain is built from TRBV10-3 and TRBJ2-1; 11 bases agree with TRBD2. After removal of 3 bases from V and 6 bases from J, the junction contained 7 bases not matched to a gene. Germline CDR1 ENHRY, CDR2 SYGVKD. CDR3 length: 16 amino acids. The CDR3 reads CAISDSLAGGGNEQFF. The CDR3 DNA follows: TGTGCCATCAGTGACTCCCTAGCGGGAGGTGGCAATGAGCAGTTCTTC.